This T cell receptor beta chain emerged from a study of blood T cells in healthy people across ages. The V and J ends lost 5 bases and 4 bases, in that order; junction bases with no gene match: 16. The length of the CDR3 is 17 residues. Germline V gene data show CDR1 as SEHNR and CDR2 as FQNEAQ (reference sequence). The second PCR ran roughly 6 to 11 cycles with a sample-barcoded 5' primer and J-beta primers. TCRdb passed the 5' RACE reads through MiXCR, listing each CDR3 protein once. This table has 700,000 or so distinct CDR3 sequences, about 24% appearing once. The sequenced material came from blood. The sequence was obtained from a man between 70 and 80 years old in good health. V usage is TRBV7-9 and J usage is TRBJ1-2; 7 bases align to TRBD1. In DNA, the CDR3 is TGTGCCAGCAGCGCCACAGGGGCCGCTAACCCTGCCTATGGCTACACCTTC. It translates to CASSATGAANPAYGYTF.